This TCR beta chain was documented in a study of glioma-infiltrating T cells after dendritic cell vaccination. As for the study in general: Three intradermal dendritic cell vaccine injections were given every two weeks.

This CDR3 spans 19 amino acids. Germline values: CDR1 SGHDN, CDR2 FVKESK. Study results and limitations: Longer survival after dendritic cell vaccination followed higher pretreatment TIL content. Only a small number of patients had complete blood and tumor samples.

Up to about 2 ug genomic DNA was used for TCRB CDR3 amplification. TCRdb's copy holds only in-frame clones and misses some; the assay was immunoSEQ multiplex PCR. The top ten clones hold around 2.2% of a sample with tens of thousands of clones, approximately 90% of them seen once. This clone was found a few times. Its antigen is still unknown. At one end, the junction sequence differs from germline, possibly due to a read error. Other DNA sequences from this sample encode an identical CDR3 as well. Specimen: blood, collected before dendritic cell vaccination. This receptor was obtained from a human donor with glioblastoma. The chain carries TRBV14 and TRBJ1-6; D is possibly TRBD1 (6 bases). The CDR3 loop reads CASSHGQTSRSSYNSPLHF. Written as DNA, the CDR3 is TGTGCCAGCAGCCACGGACAGACCTCTCGGTCCTCTTATAATTCCCCCCTCCACTTT.